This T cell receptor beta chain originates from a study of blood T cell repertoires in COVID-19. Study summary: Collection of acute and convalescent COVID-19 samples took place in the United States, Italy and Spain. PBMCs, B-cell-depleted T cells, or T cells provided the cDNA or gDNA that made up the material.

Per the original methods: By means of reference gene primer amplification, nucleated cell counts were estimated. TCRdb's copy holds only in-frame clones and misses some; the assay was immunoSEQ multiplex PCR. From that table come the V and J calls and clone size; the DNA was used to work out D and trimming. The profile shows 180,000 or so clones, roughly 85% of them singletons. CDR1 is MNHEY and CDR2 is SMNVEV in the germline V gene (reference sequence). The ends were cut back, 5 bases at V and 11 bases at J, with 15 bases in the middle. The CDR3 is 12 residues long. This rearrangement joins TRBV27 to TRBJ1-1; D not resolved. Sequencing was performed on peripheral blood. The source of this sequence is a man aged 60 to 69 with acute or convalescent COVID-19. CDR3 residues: CASSAFGSGAFF. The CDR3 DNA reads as TGTGCCAGCAGTGCCTTCGGATCGGGGGCTTTCTTT.